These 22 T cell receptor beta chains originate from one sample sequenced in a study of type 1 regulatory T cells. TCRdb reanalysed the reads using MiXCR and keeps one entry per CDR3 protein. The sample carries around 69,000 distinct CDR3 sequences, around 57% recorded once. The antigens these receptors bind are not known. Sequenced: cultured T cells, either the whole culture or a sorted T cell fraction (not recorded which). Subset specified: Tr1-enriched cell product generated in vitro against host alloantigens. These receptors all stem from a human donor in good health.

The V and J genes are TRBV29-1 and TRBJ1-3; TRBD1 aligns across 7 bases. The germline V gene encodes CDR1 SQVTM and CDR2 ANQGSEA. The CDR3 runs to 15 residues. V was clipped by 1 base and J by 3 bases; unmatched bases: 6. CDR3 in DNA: TGCAGCGTTGAAGGTCCAGGGGGAAGTGGAAACACCATATATTTT. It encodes CSVEGPGGSGNTIYF.

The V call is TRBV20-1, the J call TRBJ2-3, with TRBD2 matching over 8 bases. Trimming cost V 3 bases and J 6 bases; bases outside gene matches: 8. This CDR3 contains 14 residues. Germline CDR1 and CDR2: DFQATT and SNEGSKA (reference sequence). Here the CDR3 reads CSASPAGASDTQYF. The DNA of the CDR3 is TGCAGTGCTAGTCCAGCGGGGGCCTCCGATACGCAGTATTTT.

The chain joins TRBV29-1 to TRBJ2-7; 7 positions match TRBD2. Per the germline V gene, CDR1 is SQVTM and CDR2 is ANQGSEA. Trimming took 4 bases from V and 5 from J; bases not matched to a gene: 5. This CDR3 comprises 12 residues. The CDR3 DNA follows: TGCAGCGTTGTTCTTGGGGGGGACGAGCAGTACTTC. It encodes CSVVLGGDEQYF.

The CDR3 region has the DNA TGCAGTGCAACGATCTTAGCGGGACTCGCCAATGAGCAGTTCTTC. Translated, it gives CSATILAGLANEQFF. The V call is TRBV20-1, the J call TRBJ2-1; 8 bases line up with TRBD2. This CDR3 is built from 15 residues. Germline V lookup: CDR1 DFQATT, CDR2 SNEGSKA (reference sequence). V shed 6 bases, J shed 6 bases, and the junction held 13 bases outside the gene matches.

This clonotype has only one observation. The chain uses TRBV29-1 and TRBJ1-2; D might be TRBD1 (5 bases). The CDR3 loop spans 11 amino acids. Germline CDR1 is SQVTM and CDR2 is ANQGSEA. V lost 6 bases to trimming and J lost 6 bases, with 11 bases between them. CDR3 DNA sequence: TGCAGCGTGCTACAGGTAGATGGCTACACCTTC. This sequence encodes CSVLQVDGYTF.

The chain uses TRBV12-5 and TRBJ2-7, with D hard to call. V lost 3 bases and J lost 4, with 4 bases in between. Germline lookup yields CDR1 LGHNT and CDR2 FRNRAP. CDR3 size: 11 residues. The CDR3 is CASGLQYEQYF. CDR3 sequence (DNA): TGTGCTAGTGGTTTACAATACGAGCAGTACTTC.

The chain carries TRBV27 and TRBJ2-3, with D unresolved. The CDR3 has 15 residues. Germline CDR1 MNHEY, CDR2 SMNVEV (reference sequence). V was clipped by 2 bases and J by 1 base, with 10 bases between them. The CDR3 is CASSLLPQGTDTQYF. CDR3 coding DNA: TGTGCCAGCAGTTTACTACCTCAGGGCACAGATACGCAGTATTTT.

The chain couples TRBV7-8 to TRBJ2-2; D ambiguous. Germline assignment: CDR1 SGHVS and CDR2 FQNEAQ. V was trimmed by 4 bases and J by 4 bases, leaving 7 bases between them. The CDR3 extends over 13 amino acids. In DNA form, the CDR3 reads TGTGCCAGCAGCTCATTCGTCACCGGGGAGCTGTTTTTT. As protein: CASSSFVTGELFF.

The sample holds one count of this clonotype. CDR3 protein: CATSRDRVYGYTF. CDR3 DNA: TGTGCCACCAGCAGGGACAGGGTCTATGGCTACACCTTC. J is TRBJ1-2 and V is TRBV15, with 8 bases that match TRBD1. The CDR3 spans 13 residues. Germline V gene sequence: CDR1 LNHNV, CDR2 YYDKDF (reference sequence). The trim removed 3 bases at V and 4 bases at J, leaving 1 base unmatched.

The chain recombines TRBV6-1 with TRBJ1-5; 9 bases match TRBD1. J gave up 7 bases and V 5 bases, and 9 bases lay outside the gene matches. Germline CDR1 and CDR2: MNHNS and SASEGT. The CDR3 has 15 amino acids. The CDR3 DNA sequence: TGTGCCAGCAGTACGGGACAGGGTGTAGGACAGCCCCAGCATTTT. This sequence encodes CASSTGQGVGQPQHF.

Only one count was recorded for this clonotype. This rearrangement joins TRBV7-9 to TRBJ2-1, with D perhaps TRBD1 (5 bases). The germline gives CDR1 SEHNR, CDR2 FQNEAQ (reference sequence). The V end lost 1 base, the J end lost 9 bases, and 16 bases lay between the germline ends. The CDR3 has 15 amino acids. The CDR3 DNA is TGTGCCAGCAGCTTAGGGGCCTTATCAAGGGGTGAGCAGTTCTTC. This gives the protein CASSLGALSRGEQFF.

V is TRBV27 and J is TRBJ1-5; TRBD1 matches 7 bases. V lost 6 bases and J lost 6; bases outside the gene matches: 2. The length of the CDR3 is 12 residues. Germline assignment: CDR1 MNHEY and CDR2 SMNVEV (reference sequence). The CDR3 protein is CASRQGGQPQHF. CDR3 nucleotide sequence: TGTGCCAGCAGGCAGGGGGGTCAGCCCCAGCATTTT.

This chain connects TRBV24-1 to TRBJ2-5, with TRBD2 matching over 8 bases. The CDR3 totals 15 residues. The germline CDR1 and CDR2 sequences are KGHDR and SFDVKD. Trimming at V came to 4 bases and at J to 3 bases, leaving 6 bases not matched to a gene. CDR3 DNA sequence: TGTGCCACCAGTGAAGTGAGACTAGCGAAAGAGACCCAGTACTTC. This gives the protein CATSEVRLAKETQYF.

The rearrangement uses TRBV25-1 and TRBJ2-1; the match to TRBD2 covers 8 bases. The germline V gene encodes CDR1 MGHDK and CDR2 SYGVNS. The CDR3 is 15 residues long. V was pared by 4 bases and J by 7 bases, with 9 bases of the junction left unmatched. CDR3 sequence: CASSGEAGGLNEQFF. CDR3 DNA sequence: TGTGCCAGCAGTGGGGAGGCGGGAGGTCTAAATGAGCAGTTCTTC.

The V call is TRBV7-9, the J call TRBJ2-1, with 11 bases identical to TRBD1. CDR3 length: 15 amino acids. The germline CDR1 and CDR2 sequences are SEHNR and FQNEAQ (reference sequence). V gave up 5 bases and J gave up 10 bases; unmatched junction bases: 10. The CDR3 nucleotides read TGTGCCAGCAGCCCCCGGGACAGGGGGTTTCGGGAGCAGTTCTTC. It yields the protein CASSPRDRGFREQFF. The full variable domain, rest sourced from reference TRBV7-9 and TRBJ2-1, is DTGVSQNPRHKITKRGQNVTFRCDPISEHNRLYWYRQTLGQGPEFLTYFQNEAQLEKSRLLSDRFSAERPKGSFSTLEIQRTEQGDSAMYLCASSPRDRGFREQFFGPGTRLTVL.

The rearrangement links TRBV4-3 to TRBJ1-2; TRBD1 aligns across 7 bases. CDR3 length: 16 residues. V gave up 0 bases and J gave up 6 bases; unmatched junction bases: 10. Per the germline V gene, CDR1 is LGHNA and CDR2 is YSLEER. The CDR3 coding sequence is TGCGCCAGCAGCCAAGATAGGTTAACAGGGGAAGATGGCTACACCTTC. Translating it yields CASSQDRLTGEDGYTF.

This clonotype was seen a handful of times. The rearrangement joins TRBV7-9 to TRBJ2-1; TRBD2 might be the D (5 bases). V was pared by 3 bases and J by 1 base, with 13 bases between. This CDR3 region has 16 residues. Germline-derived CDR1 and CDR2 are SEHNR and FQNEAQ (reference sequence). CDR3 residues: CASSFSGSDSYNEQFF. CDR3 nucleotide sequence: TGTGCCAGCAGCTTCTCGGGGTCCGATTCCTACAATGAGCAGTTCTTC.

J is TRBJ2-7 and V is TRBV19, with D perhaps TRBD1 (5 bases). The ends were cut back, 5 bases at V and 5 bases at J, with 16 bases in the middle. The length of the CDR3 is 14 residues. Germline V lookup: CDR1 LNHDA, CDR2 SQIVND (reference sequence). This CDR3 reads CASSEGDVVNEQYF. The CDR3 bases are TGTGCCAGTAGTGAAGGGGATGTGGTTAACGAGCAGTACTTC.

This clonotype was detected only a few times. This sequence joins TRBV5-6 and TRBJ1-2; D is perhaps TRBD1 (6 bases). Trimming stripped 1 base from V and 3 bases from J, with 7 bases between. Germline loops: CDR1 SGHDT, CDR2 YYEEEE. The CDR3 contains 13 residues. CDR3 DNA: TGTGCCAGCAGCTTGAACAGGGACTATGGCTACACCTTC. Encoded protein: CASSLNRDYGYTF.

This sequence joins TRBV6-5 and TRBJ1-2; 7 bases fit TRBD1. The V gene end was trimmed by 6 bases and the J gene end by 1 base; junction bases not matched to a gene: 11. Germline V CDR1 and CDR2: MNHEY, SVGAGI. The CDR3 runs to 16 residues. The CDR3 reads CASSSRQGMHNYGYTF. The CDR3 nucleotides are TGTGCCAGCAGCTCCAGACAGGGAATGCATAACTATGGCTACACCTTC.

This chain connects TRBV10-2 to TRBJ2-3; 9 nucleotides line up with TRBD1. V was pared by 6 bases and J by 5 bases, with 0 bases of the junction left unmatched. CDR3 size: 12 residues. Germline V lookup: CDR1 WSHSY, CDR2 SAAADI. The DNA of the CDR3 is TGCGCCAGCAGGACAGGGGGAGATACGCAGTATTTT. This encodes CASRTGGDTQYF.

The CDR3 spells CASRQREFVTDTQYF. The CDR3 DNA sequence: TGTGCCAGCCGTCAGCGGGAGTTTGTCACAGATACGCAGTATTTT. The rearrangement links TRBV6-8 to TRBJ2-3; 8 nucleotides align to TRBD2. Germline V gene sequence: CDR1 MNHGY, CDR2 SAAAGT. The CDR3 extends over 15 amino acids. J gave up 2 bases and V 8 bases, and 9 bases lay outside the gene matches.